The T cell receptor beta chain under discussion was sequenced for a study of blood T cells in healthy people across ages. Primed by a sample-barcoded 5' primer and a J-beta primer mix, a second PCR proceeded for roughly 7 to 11 cycles. TCRdb passed the 5' RACE reads through MiXCR, listing each CDR3 protein once. The top ten hold 15% to 17% of the sample, which has 630,000 or so distinct CDR3 sequences, about a third seen once. This clonotype turned up a few times. This CDR3 spans 15 amino acids. The trim removed 6 bases at V and 6 bases at J, leaving 11 bases unmatched. This receptor was obtained from a woman of 80 years or more in good health. The gene calls are TRBV12-3 or TRBV12-4 and TRBJ1-2; 9 bases line up with TRBD1. Sample: blood. CDR3 coding DNA: TGTGCCAGCAGCCTACAGGGGGCGAATGTGAATGGCTACACCTTC. This codes for CASSLQGANVNGYTF.